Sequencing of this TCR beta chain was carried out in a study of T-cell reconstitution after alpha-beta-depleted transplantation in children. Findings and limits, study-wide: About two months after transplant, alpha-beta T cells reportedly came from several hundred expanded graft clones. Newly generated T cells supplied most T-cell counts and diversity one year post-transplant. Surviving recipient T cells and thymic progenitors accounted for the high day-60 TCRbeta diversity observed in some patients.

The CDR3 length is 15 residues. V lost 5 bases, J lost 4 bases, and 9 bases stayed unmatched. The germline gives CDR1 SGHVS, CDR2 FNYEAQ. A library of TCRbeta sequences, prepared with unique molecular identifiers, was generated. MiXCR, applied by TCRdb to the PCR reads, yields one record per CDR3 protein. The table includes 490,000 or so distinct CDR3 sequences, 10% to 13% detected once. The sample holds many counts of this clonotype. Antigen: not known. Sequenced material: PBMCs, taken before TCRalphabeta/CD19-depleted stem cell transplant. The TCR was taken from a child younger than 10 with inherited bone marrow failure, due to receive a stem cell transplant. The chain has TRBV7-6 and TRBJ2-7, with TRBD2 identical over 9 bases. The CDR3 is CASSREIAGAYEQYF. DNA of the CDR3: TGTGCCAGCAGCAGGGAGATAGCGGGAGCGTACGAGCAGTACTTC.